What follows is one T cell receptor beta chain and its context. Its cognate antigen is unknown. In TCRdb, the reads were re-called with MiXCR into one record per CDR3 protein. The sample records around 360,000 distinct CDR3 sequences, about 35% being singletons. This sample is drawn from a study of T cell repertoires in cytomegalovirus infection. Study information: HLA-B-restricted CMV epitopes that are well studied were used alongside recently identified HLA-C-restricted ones. Indications of both CMV infection and matching HLA type were provided by public TCR beta signatures. General study points: HLA-C-restricted, CMV-specific TCR beta clonotypes were dominant ex vivo. Summed frequency of shared TCR beta families picked out CMV carriers who also had the relevant HLA.

This CDR3 has 13 residues. V was trimmed by 5 bases and J by 5 bases, leaving 13 bases between them. The germline gives CDR1 SGHVS, CDR2 FQNEAQ. This clonotype was obtained from a human donor in good health (CMV status not recorded). Some clones in this sample may be carry-over from other donors' samples. The specimen comprised cultured PBMCs, sampled from culture after CMV antigen stimulation. The gene calls are TRBV7-8 and TRBJ2-7; no definite D call. CDR3 nucleotides: TGTGCCAGCAGCCTTCGTCTGACTGACGAGCAGTACTTC. It encodes CASSLRLTDEQYF.